This T cell receptor beta chain originates from a study of blood T cell repertoires in COVID-19. Study as a whole: Collection of acute and convalescent COVID-19 samples took place in the United States, Italy and Spain.

TCRdb's copy holds only in-frame clones and misses some; the assay was immunoSEQ multiplex PCR. The table lists 140,000 to 150,000 clones, more than 60% of them singletons. Trimming took off 3 bases at V and 4 bases at J, with 12 bases between the two ends. The CDR3 consists of 14 residues. Germline CDR1 MGHRA, CDR2 YSYEKL. This clone was seen once. This chain links TRBV4-1 with TRBJ2-5; D is undetermined. This TCR came from a woman aged 55 to 70 with acute or convalescent COVID-19. The sequenced sample was peripheral blood. CDR3 protein: CASSHSVPVETQYF. DNA for the CDR3: TGCGCCAGCAGCCATTCTGTCCCCGTAGAGACCCAGTACTTC.